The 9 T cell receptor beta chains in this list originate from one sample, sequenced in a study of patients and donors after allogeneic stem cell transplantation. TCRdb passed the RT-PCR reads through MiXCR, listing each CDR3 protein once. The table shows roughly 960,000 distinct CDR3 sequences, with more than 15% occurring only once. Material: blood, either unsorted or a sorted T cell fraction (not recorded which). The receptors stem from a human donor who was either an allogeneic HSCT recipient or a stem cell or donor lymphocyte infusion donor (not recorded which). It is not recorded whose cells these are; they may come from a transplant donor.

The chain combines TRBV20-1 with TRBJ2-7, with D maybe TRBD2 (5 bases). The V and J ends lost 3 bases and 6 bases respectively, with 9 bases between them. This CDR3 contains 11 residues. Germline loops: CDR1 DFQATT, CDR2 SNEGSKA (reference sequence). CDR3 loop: CSASGEREQYF. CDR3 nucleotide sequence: TGCAGTGCTAGCGGGGAACGCGAGCAGTACTTC.

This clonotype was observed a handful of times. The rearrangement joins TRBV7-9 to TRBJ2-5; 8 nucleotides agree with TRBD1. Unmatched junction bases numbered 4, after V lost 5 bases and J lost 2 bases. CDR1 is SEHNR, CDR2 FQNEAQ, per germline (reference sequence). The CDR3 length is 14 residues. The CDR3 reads CASSKQGEQETQYF. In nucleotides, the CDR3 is TGTGCCAGCAGCAAACAGGGGGAACAAGAGACCCAGTACTTC. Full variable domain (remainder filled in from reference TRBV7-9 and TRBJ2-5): DTGVSQNPRHKITKRGQNVTFRCDPISEHNRLYWYRQTLGQGPEFLTYFQNEAQLEKSRLLSDRFSAERPKGSFSTLEIQRTEQGDSAMYLCASSKQGEQETQYFGPGTRLLVL.

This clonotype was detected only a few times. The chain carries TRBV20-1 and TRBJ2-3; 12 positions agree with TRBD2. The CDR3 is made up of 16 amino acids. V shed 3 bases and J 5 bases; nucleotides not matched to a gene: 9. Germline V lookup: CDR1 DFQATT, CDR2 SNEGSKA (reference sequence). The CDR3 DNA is TGCAGTGCTAGTGGGCTAGCGGGAGGGCCGGGAGATACGCAGTATTTT. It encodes CSASGLAGGPGDTQYF.

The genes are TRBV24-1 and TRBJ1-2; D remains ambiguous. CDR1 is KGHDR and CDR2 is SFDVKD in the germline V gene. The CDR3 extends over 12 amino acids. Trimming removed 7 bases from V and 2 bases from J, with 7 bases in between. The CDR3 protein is CATSRLNYGYTF. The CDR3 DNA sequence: TGTGCCACCAGCCGCTTGAACTATGGCTACACCTTC.

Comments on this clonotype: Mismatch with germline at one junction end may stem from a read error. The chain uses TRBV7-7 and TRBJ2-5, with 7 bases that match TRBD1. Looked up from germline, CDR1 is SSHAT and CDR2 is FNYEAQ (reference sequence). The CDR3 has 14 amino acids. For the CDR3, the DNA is TGTGCTAGCAGCTCGACAGGGTTCGGAGAGACCCAGTACTTC. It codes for CASSSTGFGETQYF.

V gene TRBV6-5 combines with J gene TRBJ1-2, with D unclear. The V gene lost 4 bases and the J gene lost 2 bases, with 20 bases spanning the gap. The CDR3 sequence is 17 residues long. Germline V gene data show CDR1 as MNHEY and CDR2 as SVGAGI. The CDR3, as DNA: TGTGCCAGCAGTTCCTCCGGGTCGGGCTTCTTCAACTATGGCTACACCTTC. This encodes CASSSSGSGFFNYGYTF.

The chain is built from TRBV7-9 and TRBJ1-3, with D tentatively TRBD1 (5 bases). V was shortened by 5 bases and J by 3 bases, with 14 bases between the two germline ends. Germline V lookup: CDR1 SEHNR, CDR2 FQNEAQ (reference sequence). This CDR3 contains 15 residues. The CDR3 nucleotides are TGTGCCAGCAGCCCGCAGAGGACATATGGAAACACCATATATTTT. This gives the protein CASSPQRTYGNTIYF.

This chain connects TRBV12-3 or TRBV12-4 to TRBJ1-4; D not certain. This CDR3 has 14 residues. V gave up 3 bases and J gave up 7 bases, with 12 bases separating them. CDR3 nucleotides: TGTGCCAGCAGTTTGGCTGGGTACTCTGAAAAACTGTTTTTT. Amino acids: CASSLAGYSEKLFF.

CDR3 loop: CASSFRQAYEQYF. The CDR3 coding sequence is TGTGCCAGCAGCTTCAGACAGGCCTACGAGCAGTACTTC. The chain joins TRBV7-3 to TRBJ2-7, with a tentative D call TRBD1 (6 bases). Trimming took 3 bases from V and 2 from J, leaving 8 bases between them. This CDR3 has 13 amino acids. Germline-derived CDR1 and CDR2 are SGHTA and FQGTGA.